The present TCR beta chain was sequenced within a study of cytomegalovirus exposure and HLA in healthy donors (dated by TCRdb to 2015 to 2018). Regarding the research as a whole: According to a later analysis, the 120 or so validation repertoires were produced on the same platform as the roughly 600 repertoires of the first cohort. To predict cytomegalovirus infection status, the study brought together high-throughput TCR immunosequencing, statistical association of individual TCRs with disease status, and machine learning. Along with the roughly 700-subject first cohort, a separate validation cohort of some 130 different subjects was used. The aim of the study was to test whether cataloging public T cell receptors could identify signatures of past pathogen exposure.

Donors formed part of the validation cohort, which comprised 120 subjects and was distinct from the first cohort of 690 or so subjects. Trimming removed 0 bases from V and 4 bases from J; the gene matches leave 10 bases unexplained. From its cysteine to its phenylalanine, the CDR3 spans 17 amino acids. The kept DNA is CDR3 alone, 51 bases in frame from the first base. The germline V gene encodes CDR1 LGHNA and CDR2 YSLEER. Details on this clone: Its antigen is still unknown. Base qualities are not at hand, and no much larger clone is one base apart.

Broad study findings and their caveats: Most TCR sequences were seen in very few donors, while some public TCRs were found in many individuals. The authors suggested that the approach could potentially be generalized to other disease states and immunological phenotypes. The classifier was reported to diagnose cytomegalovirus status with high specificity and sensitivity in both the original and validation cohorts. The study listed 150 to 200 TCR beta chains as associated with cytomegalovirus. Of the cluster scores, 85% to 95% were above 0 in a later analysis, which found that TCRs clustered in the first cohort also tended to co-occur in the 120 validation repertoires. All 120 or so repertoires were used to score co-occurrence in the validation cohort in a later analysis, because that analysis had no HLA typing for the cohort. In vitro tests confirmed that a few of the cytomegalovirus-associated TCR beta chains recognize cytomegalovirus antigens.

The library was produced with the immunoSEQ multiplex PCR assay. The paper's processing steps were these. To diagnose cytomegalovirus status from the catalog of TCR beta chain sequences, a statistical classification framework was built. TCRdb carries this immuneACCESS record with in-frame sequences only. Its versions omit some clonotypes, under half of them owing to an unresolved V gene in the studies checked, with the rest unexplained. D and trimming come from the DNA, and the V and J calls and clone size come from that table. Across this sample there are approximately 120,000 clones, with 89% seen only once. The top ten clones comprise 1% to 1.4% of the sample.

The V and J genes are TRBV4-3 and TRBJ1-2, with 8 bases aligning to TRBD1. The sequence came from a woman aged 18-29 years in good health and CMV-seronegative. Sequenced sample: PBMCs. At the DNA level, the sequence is TGCGCCAGCAGCCAAGACGCAATGACAGGGGCTACCTATGGCTACACCTTC. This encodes CASSQDAMTGATYGYTF.